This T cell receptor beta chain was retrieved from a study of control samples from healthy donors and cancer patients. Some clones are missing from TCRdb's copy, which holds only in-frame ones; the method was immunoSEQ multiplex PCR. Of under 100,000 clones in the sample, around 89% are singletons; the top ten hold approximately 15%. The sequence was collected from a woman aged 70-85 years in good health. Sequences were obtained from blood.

CDR3 nucleotide sequence: TGTGCCAGCAGCTCCCGACAGGGGGGGAGCACTGAAGCTTTCTTT. Translating it yields CASSSRQGGSTEAFF. J is TRBJ1-1 and V is TRBV11-2, with 9 bases fitting TRBD1. The CDR3 length is 15 residues. CDR1 and CDR2 (germline): SGHAT, FQNNGV. The V segment lost 4 bases and the J segment 4 bases; nucleotides outside the gene matches: 7.